Listed below are T cell receptor beta chains from one sample, sequenced in a study of blood T cell repertoires in COVID-19. TCRdb keeps only in-frame clones here, not all; method: immunoSEQ multiplex PCR. The sample contains under 500,000 clones, 75% to 90% of which appear only once. The sequencing sample was made of peripheral blood. The source is a woman aged 25-40 years with acute or convalescent COVID-19. Each CDR3 is given with its conserved first and last residue. The D gene is left open where the match is weak. Only some rows state a clone size, as once, few, many or a class for expanded clones.

TRBV6-2/TRBV6-3	NA	16	TRBJ1-1	NA	CASSYLFQGMNTEAFF	TGTGCCAGCAGTTACCTTTTTCAGGGAATGAACACTGAAGCTTTCTTT
TRBV2	TRBD1	13	TRBJ1-1	NA	CARDRAGNTEAFF	TGTGCCAGGGACAGGGCGGGAAACACTGAAGCTTTCTTT
TRBV5-4	NA	14	TRBJ2-2	NA	CASSPPGSTGELFF	TGTGCCAGCAGCCCGCCGGGAAGCACCGGGGAGCTGTTTTTT
TRBV6-2/TRBV6-3	TRBD2	15	TRBJ2-3	NA	CASSLGTTSTDTQYF	TGTGCCAGCAGCCTCGGGACTACTAGCACAGATACGCAGTATTTT
TRBV4-1	NA	15	TRBJ2-2	NA	CASSPPIRGTGELFF	TGCGCCAGCAGCCCCCCGATTAGGGGCACCGGGGAGCTGTTTTTT
TRBV7-9	NA	16	TRBJ1-1	NA	CASSPHRGGGNTEAFF	TGTGCCAGCAGCCCCCACCGGGGTGGTGGTAACACTGAAGCTTTCTTT
TRBV5-4	TRBD1	14	TRBJ2-7	NA	CASSYRDRSGEQYF	TGTGCCAGCAGCTACAGGGACAGGAGCGGCGAGCAGTACTTC
TRBV27	NA	14	TRBJ1-3	NA	CASSLSPGGNTIYF	TGTGCCAGCAGTTTATCGCCGGGGGGAAACACCATATATTTT
TRBV6-5	NA	11	TRBJ1-1	NA	CASLNNGEAFF	TGTGCCAGCTTGAATAACGGTGAAGCTTTCTTT
TRBV5-6	NA	13	TRBJ2-7	NA	CASSFSVGAEQYF	TGTGCCAGCAGCTTCTCTGTGGGGGCGGAGCAGTACTTC
TRBV19	TRBD1	14	TRBJ2-7	NA	CASSITGQGYEQYF	TGTGCCAGTAGTATTACGGGACAGGGTTACGAGCAGTACTTC
TRBV20-1	NA	11	TRBJ2-1	NA	CSARLTREQFF	TGCAGTGCTAGACTCACGCGTGAGCAGTTCTTC
TRBV9	NA	15	TRBJ2-2	NA	CASSPTDINTGELFF	TGTGCCAGCAGCCCCACGGACATTAACACCGGGGAGCTGTTTTTT
TRBV5-6	TRBD1	17	TRBJ1-3	NA	CASSSTGTAELRNTIYF	TGTGCCAGCAGTTCGACCGGGACAGCAGAATTACGAAACACCATATATTTT
TRBV24-1	TRBD1	16	TRBJ2-1	NA	CATSDPTGGARNEQFF	TGTGCCACCAGTGACCCTACAGGGGGCGCGAGAAATGAGCAGTTCTTC
TRBV9	NA	11	TRBJ2-7	NA	CASSEGYEQYF	TGTGCCAGCAGCGAGGGGTACGAGCAGTACTTC
TRBV5-8	NA	12	TRBJ1-2	NA	CASSLGTIGYTF	TGTGCCAGCAGCTTAGGGACAATCGGCTACACCTTC
TRBV2	TRBD1	14	TRBJ1-5	few	CASSPGTVNQPQHF	TGTGCCAGCAGTCCCGGGACAGTCAATCAGCCCCAGCATTTT
TRBV19	NA	16	TRBJ2-6	once	CASSTSGLSGANVLTF	TGTGCCAGTAGCACCTCAGGTCTCTCTGGGGCCAACGTCCTGACTTTC
TRBV24-1	TRBD2	16	TRBJ2-3	NA	CATSDPGLAGADTQYF	TGTGCCACCAGTGACCCCGGACTAGCAGGGGCAGATACGCAGTATTTT
TRBV18	NA	15	TRBJ2-6	NA	CASSPNRSGANVLTF	TGTGCCAGCTCACCAAACAGATCTGGGGCCAACGTCCTGACTTTC
TRBV6-1	NA	14	TRBJ2-7	few	CASIGPDRPYEQYF	TGTGCCAGCATAGGCCCGGACAGACCCTACGAGCAGTACTTC
TRBV5-3	NA	15	TRBJ1-6	NA	CARRWRVGYNSPLHF	TGTGCCAGAAGATGGCGGGTCGGCTATAATTCACCCCTCCACTTT
TRBV6-5	NA	14	TRBJ2-5	once	CASRVMREEETQYF	TGTGCCAGCAGGGTAATGAGGGAAGAAGAGACCCAGTACTTC
TRBV29-1	NA	11	TRBJ2-3	once	CSVASADTQYF	TGCAGCGTTGCTTCCGCAGATACGCAGTATTTT
TRBV30	NA	12	TRBJ2-1	NA	CAWSPTGAEQFF	TGTGCCTGGAGCCCCACTGGAGCGGAGCAGTTCTTC
TRBV7-9	NA	15	TRBJ2-2	NA	CASSSPTDPLWELFF	TGTGCCAGCAGCTCGCCGACAGACCCTTTGTGGGAGCTGTTTTTT
TRBV15	NA	13	TRBJ2-6	NA	CATSSGTGGKETF	TGTGCCACCAGCAGTGGGACTGGGGGGAAAGAGACTTTC
TRBV2	NA	16	TRBJ2-5	NA	CASSEIIGQDQETQYF	TGTGCCAGCAGTGAAATTATAGGACAAGACCAAGAGACCCAGTACTTC
TRBV19	TRBD2	15	TRBJ2-2	NA	CASSPRTSRTGELFF	TGTGCCAGTAGTCCCCGGACTAGTCGCACCGGGGAGCTGTTTTTT
TRBV29-1	NA	13	TRBJ2-5	NA	CSVEGSGRKTQYF	TGCAGCGTTGAAGGTTCAGGGCGAAAGACCCAGTACTTC
TRBV19	TRBD1	14	TRBJ1-2	once	CASSSTGGLPGYTF	TGTGCCAGTAGTTCTACAGGGGGCCTCCCTGGCTACACCTTC
TRBV3-1/TRBV3-2	TRBD2	16	TRBJ2-5	NA	CASSQGLAGGQETQYF	TGTGCCAGCAGCCAAGGACTAGCGGGGGGTCAAGAGACCCAGTACTTC
TRBV3-1/TRBV3-2	NA	13	TRBJ1-5	NA	CASSQDEYQPQHF	TGTGCCAGCAGCCAAGATGAGTACCAGCCCCAGCATTTT
TRBV5-6	NA	14	TRBJ1-1	NA	CASSGPTRAGEAFF	TGTGCCAGCAGCGGCCCCACGAGGGCGGGTGAAGCTTTCTTT
TRBV12-3/TRBV12-4	NA	12	TRBJ2-1	NA	CASSSLNNEQFF	TGTGCCAGCAGCAGTCTTAACAATGAGCAGTTCTTC
TRBV11-3	TRBD1	16	TRBJ2-5	NA	CASSLGNNRGLETQYF	TGTGCCAGCAGCCTCGGAAACAACAGGGGGTTAGAGACCCAGTACTTC
TRBV24-1	TRBD1	16	TRBJ1-5	few	CATSDPTGIGNQPQHF	TGTGCCACCAGTGACCCGACAGGGATTGGCAATCAGCCCCAGCATTTT
TRBV19	TRBD1	13	TRBJ2-3	NA	CSRQGVYTDTQYF	TGTTCAAGACAGGGCGTTTATACAGATACGCAGTATTTT
TRBV19	NA	16	TRBJ1-6	NA	CASSIVREGNNSPLHF	TGTGCCAGTAGTATAGTGCGGGAGGGAAATAATTCACCCCTCCACTTT
TRBV18	TRBD1	18	TRBJ1-1	NA	CASSLNRQGGGMNTEAFF	TGTGCCAGCTCACTTAATCGACAGGGAGGCGGCATGAACACTGAAGCTTTCTTT
TRBV11-2	TRBD2	16	TRBJ2-2	NA	CASSRASGGSSGELFF	TGTGCCAGCAGCCGCGCTAGCGGGGGGAGCTCCGGGGAGCTGTTTTTT
TRBV9	TRBD2	14	TRBJ2-1	NA	CASSVASGVDEQFF	TGTGCCAGCAGCGTCGCTAGCGGGGTAGATGAGCAGTTCTTC
TRBV5-1	NA	15	TRBJ1-1	NA	CASSPIAGLNTEAFF	TGCGCCAGCAGCCCGATTGCCGGTTTGAACACTGAAGCTTTCTTT
TRBV5-1	NA	14	TRBJ2-3	NA	CASSPYYAEDTQYF	TGCGCCAGCAGCCCCTACTACGCTGAGGATACGCAGTATTTT
TRBV7-9	TRBD1	16	TRBJ1-2	NA	CASSLDRGSKIYGYTF	TGTGCCAGCAGCCTCGACAGGGGGTCGAAGATATATGGCTACACCTTC
TRBV11-2	NA	13	TRBJ1-1	NA	CASSQEANTEAFF	TGTGCCAGCAGCCAAGAGGCGAACACTGAAGCTTTCTTT
TRBV5-5	NA	13	TRBJ2-7	NA	CASSSERGYEQYF	TGTGCCAGCAGCTCCGAACGGGGGTACGAGCAGTACTTC
TRBV5-5	TRBD1	15	TRBJ2-7	NA	CASSQGQTNPYEQYF	TGTGCCAGCAGCCAGGGACAGACGAACCCCTACGAGCAGTACTTC
TRBV18	NA	14	TRBJ1-1	NA	CASSPQRGSTEAFF	TGTGCCAGCTCACCCCAAAGGGGTAGTACTGAAGCTTTCTTT
TRBV30	NA	13	TRBJ1-2	NA	CAWSVRSGYGYTF	TGTGCCTGGAGTGTACGATCGGGGTATGGCTACACCTTC
TRBV5-1	TRBD1	16	TRBJ1-1	NA	CASSLGQGGSHTEAFF	TGCGCCAGCAGCCTCGGACAGGGAGGCTCGCACACTGAAGCTTTCTTT